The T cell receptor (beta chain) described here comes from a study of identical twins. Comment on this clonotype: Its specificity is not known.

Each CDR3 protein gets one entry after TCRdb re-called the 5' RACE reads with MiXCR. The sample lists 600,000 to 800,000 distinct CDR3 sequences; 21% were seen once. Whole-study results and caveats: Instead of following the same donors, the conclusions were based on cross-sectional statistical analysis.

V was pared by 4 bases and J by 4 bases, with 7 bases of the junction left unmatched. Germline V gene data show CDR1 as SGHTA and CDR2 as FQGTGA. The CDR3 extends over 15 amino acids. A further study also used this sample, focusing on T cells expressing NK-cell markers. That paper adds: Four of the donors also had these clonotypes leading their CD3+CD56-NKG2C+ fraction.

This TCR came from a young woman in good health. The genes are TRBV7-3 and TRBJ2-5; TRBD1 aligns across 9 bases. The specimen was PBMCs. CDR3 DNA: TGTGCCAGCAGCTCAAGGGGGACAGGGCTAGAGACCCAGTACTTC. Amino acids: CASSSRGTGLETQYF.